This T cell receptor (beta chain) was found in a study of cytomegalovirus exposure and HLA in healthy donors. This clone turned up a few times. Germline-derived CDR1 and CDR2 are SEHNR and FQNEAQ (reference sequence). Losses at the gene ends were 5 bases for V and 5 bases for J; bases not matched to a gene: 5. The CDR3 sequence is 13 residues long. Primers for the PCR totalled 60 Vbeta and 13 Jbeta. This table comes from immunoSEQ multiplex PCR, and its TCRdb copy is limited to in-frame clones, with some not included. The sample includes approximately 100,000 clones, roughly a tenth of them seen just once.

The sequence derives from a man aged 45 to 65 in good health and CMV-seropositive. The chain combines TRBV7-9 with TRBJ2-5, with 7 bases fitting TRBD1. Sequences were obtained from PBMCs. The CDR3 region is CASSNTGVETQYF. The CDR3, as DNA: TGTGCCAGCAGCAATACAGGGGTCGAGACCCAGTACTTC.